These T cell receptor beta chains were read from a single sample in a study of long-term antiretroviral therapy in people with HIV. The protocol was immunoSEQ multiplex PCR, while the TCRdb copy is restricted to in-frame clones and leaves out a portion. The data show 25,000 to 35,000 clones, roughly 96% seen once. Material: unsorted PBMCs, obtained 6.5 to 6.6 years after starting antiretroviral therapy. The receptors originated from a young man with HIV. Each CDR3 is given without its conserved first and last residue. The D gene is left open where the match is weak. Not every row has a clone size; where given, it reads once, few, many or a size class.

clone size,V gene,D gene,J gene,CDR3 protein
NA,TRBV15,NA,TRBJ1-1,ATSRDMGMTTEAF
NA,TRBV9,NA,TRBJ1-1,ASSEGGLNTEAF
few,TRBV29-1,NA,TRBJ1-2,SVSDRGYT
NA,TRBV19,NA,TRBJ1-1,ASTEFWGASTEAF
NA,TRBV7-3,NA,TRBJ2-1,ASSLRRSFGEQF
NA,TRBV10-3,TRBD1,TRBJ2-1,AIRTTGGRGQF
NA,TRBV4-2,NA,TRBJ1-2,ASSQEGSGVHGYT
NA,TRBV4-2,TRBD2,TRBJ2-7,ASSQTALAGYEQY
NA,TRBV7-9,NA,TRBJ2-7,ASSLLKYEQY
few,TRBV6-5,TRBD1,TRBJ1-2,ASSGTGLYGYT
NA,TRBV7-3,TRBD2,TRBJ2-1,ASSWLPGGDLNEQF
NA,TRBV29-1,NA,TRBJ2-7,SVAGRVSYEQY
once,TRBV6-5,NA,TRBJ2-7,ASSYDGGWTSEQY
NA,TRBV4-1,TRBD2,TRBJ2-7,ASSLLDSGSWYEQY
NA,TRBV5-4,NA,TRBJ2-7,ASRYGQGGEQY
NA,TRBV5-6,NA,TRBJ2-3,ASSLRTGWADTQY
NA,TRBV6-5,TRBD2,TRBJ2-1,ASRDPSGGGDEQF
NA,TRBV7-9,NA,TRBJ1-1,ASRPPGTNTEAF
NA,TRBV7-9,NA,TRBJ1-1,ASSFGSTLGTEAF
NA,TRBV4-3,TRBD1,TRBJ2-4,ASSQDGTGVAKNIQY
NA,TRBV7-3,NA,TRBJ1-3,ASSLTVSSGNTIY
NA,TRBV5-6,NA,TRBJ2-5,ASSLRGDEETQY
NA,TRBV2,TRBD1,TRBJ1-1,ASSQATGGVSDTEAF
once,TRBV4-1,NA,TRBJ1-2,ASSHGPLSGYT
once,TRBV19,NA,TRBJ2-7,ASSIVGSSEEQY
NA,TRBV5-1,NA,TRBJ2-1,ASRLESYNEQF
NA,TRBV27,TRBD2,TRBJ2-5,ASSSSLAGAGETQY
NA,TRBV9,TRBD1,TRBJ2-6,ASSVETGTGANVLT
NA,TRBV27,TRBD2,TRBJ2-7,ASSPSDGGTYEQY
NA,TRBV5-1,TRBD1,TRBJ2-6,ASRRTGDSGANVLT
once,TRBV2,NA,TRBJ2-3,ASSEGYTTDTQY
NA,TRBV4-2,NA,TRBJ1-1,ASSQAEEGWTEAF
once,TRBV7-5,NA,TRBJ2-3,ARSLGGADTQY
NA,TRBV4-1,NA,TRBJ2-3,ASSPKLGADTQY
NA,TRBV27,NA,TRBJ1-2,ASSPVRGLPYGYT
NA,TRBV5-1,TRBD2,TRBJ2-2,ASTGSGINTGELF
NA,TRBV19,TRBD1,TRBJ1-1,ASSSWDRVDTEAF
few,TRBV7-2,NA,TRBJ2-2,ASSLVSGANTGELF
NA,TRBV27,NA,TRBJ1-1,ASSLELNTEAF
NA,TRBV6-1,NA,TRBJ2-5,AIQWGSGEKTQY
NA,TRBV29-1,NA,TRBJ2-1,SVTPVGTNSYNEQF
NA,TRBV7-9,TRBD2,TRBJ2-1,ASGQGASGLYNEQF
NA,TRBV4-1,NA,TRBJ2-7,ASSLQEGLNEQY
NA,TRBV6-5,NA,TRBJ2-7,ASSYSIHGDYEQY
NA,TRBV25-1,NA,TRBJ2-1,ASRRAEGEQF
NA,TRBV11-2,NA,TRBJ1-1,ASSSIRYTEAF
NA,TRBV5-4,TRBD2,TRBJ2-1,ASSLIATSGRNEQF
NA,TRBV7-2,NA,TRBJ1-2,ASSRGGTMANYGYT
NA,TRBV15,NA,TRBJ2-1,ATSRGPTGNEQF
NA,TRBV10-2,NA,TRBJ1-2,ASSEVGGGYT
NA,TRBV7-8,NA,TRBJ1-2,ASSHIRGRGSYT
once,TRBV4-2,NA,TRBJ2-2,ASSQEHLNTGELF
NA,TRBV11-3,NA,TRBJ2-1,ASSIDPTGEQF
NA,TRBV11-2,NA,TRBJ2-2,ASSLVPGTGELF
NA,TRBV9,NA,TRBJ1-1,ASSVGQVVNTEAF
NA,TRBV23-1,TRBD1,TRBJ2-3,ASSQSGQAILSTDTQY
NA,TRBV19,NA,TRBJ2-1,ASLSGLDNEQF
NA,TRBV19,NA,TRBJ1-5,ASSIVPGTYSNQPQH
NA,TRBV7-2,NA,TRBJ2-1,ASSFFFGYNEQF